The entry below describes one T cell receptor beta chain. The CDR3 extends over 15 amino acids. Germline CDR1 is MNHNY and CDR2 is SVGAGI (reference sequence). With 0 bases removed from V and 0 bases from J, the gap between germline ends came to 8 bases. The method was immunoSEQ multiplex PCR; TCRdb's version includes in-frame clones alone and lacks a portion of them. The table shows fewer than 70,000 clones, with roughly 82% occurring only once. This entry is derived from a study of OX40 agonist ivuxolimab in advanced cancers. Study overall: At about 81% male, the cohort had a mean age of 60 years, ranging from roughly 20 to 90. Prior anti-PD-1, anti-PD-L1 or anti-CTLA-4 therapy was allowed; 40% to 50% had some.

The material was CD4+ or CD8+ T cells sorted from blood, obtained in a trial of the OX40 agonist ivuxolimab. This receptor was taken from an adult with an advanced solid tumor such as melanoma, head and neck, liver or kidney cancer. This chain uses TRBV6-6 with TRBJ1-1; D possibly corresponds to TRBD1 (5 bases). The CDR3 sequence is CASSYSGLLNTEAFF. The CDR3 DNA is TGTGCCAGCAGTTACTCGGGACTGCTGAACACTGAAGCTTTCTTT.